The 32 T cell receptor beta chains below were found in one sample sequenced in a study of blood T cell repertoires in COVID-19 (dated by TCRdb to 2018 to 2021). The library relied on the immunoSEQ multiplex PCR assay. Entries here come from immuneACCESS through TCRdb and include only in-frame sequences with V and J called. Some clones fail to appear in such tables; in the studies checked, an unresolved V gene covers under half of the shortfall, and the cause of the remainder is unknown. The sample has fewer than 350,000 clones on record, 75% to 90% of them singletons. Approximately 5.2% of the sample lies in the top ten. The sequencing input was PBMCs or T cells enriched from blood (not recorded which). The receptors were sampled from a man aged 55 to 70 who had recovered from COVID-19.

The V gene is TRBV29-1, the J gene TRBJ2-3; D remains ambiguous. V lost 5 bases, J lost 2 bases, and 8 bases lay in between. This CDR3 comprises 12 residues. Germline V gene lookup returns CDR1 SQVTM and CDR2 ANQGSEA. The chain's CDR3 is CSVLAATDTQYF. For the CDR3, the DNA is TGCAGCGTTTTGGCCGCCACAGATACGCAGTATTTT.

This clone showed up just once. The CDR3 loop is CASSGPILNTGELFF. As DNA, the CDR3 is TGTGCCAGCAGCGGGCCCATTTTGAACACCGGGGAGCTGTTTTTT. This chain joins TRBV9 and TRBJ2-2, with D unresolved. The V and J ends lost 3 bases and 1 base respectively, with 10 bases between them. CDR1 SGDLS and CDR2 YYNGEE come from the germline V gene. The CDR3 covers 15 residues.

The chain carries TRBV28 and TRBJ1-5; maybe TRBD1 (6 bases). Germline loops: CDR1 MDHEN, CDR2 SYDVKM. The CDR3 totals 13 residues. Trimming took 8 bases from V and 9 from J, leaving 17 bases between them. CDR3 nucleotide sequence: TGTGCCAGCGAAACAGGGTCCTACTCGCCCCAGCATTTT. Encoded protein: CASETGSYSPQHF.

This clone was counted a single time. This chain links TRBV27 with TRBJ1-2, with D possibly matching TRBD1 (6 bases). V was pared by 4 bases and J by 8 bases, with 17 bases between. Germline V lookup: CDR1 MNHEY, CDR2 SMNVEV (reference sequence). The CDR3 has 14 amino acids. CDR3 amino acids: CASSWLGANDGYTF. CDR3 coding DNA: TGTGCCAGCAGTTGGTTGGGGGCGAATGACGGCTACACCTTC.

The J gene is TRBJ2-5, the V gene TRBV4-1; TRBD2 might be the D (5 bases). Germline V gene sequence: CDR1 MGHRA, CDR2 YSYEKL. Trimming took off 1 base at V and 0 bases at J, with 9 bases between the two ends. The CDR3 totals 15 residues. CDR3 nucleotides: TGCGCCAGCAGCCAAGGATGGGGAGACCAAGAGACCCAGTACTTC. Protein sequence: CASSQGWGDQETQYF.

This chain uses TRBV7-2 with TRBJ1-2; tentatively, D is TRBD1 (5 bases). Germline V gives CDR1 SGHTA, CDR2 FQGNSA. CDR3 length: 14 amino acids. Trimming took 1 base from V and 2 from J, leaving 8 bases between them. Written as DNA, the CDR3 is TGTGCCAGCAGCTTAGGGACATTCAACTATGGCTACACCTTC. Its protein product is CASSLGTFNYGYTF.

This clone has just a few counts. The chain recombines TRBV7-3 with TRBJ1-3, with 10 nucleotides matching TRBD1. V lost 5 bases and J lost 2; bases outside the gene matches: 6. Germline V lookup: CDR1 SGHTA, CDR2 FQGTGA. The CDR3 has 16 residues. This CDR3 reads CASSRSGTGAGNTIYF. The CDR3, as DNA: TGTGCCAGCAGCCGCTCCGGGACAGGGGCTGGAAACACCATATATTTT.

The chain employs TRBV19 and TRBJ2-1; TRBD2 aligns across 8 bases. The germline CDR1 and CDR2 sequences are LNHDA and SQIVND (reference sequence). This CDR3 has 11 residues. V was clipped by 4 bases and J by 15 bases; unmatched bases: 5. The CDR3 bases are TGTGCCAGTAGTACCGGGAGGGCCAGGTTCTTC. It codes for CASSTGRARFF.

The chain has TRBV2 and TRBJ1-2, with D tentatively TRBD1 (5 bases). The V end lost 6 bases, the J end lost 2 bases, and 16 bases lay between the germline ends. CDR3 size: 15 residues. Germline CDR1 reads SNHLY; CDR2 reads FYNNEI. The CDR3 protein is CASREEGPNNYGYTF. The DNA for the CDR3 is TGTGCCAGCAGGGAGGAGGGGCCAAACAACTATGGCTACACCTTC.

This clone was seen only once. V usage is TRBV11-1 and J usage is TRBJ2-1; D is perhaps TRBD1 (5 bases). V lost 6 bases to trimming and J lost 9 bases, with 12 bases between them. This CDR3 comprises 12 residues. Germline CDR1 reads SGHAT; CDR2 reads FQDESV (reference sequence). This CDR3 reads CASSYDRTEQFF. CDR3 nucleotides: TGTGCCAGCAGTTATGACAGAACTGAGCAGTTCTTC. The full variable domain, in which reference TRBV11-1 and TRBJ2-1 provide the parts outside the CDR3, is EAEVAQSPRYKITEKSQAVAFWCDPISGHATLYWYRQILGQGPELLVQFQDESVVDDSQLPKDRFSAERLKGVDSTLKIQPAELGDSAMYLCASSYDRTEQFFGPGTRLTVL.

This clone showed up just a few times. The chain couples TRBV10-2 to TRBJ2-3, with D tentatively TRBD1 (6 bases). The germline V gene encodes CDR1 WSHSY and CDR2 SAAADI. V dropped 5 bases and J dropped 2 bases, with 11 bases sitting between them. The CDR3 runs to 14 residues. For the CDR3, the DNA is TGCGCCAGCAGTAGGGCAGGGGCCACAGATACGCAGTATTTT. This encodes CASSRAGATDTQYF.

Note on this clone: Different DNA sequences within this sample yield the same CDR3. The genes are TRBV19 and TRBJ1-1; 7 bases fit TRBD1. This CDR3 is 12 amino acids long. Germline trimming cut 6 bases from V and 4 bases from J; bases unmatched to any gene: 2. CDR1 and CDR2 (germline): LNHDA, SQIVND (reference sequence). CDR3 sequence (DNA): TGTGCCAGTAGCCCAGGGGGCACTGAAGCTTTCTTT. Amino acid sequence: CASSPGGTEAFF.

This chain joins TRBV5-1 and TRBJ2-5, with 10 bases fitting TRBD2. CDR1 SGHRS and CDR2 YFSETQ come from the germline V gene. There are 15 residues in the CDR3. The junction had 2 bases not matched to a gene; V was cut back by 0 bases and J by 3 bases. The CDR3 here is CASSLVLAGEETQYF. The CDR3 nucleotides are TGCGCCAGCAGCTTGGTCCTAGCGGGAGAAGAGACCCAGTACTTC.

The CDR3 coding sequence is TGTGCCAGCAGCTTATCGGCTAGCGGAACCTACGAGCAGTACTTC. This gives the protein CASSLSASGTYEQYF. V is TRBV7-2 and J is TRBJ2-7, with 7 bases aligning to TRBD2. CDR3 length equals 15 residues. V shed 2 bases, J shed 2 bases, and the junction held 6 bases outside the gene matches. Germline CDR1 is SGHTA and CDR2 is FQGNSA.

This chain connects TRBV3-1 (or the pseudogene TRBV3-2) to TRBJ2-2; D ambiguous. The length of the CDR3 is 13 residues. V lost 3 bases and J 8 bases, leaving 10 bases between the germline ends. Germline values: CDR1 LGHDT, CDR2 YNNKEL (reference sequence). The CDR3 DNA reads TGTGCCAGCAGCCACAACCCCAGGGGGGAGCTGTTTTTT. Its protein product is CASSHNPRGELFF.

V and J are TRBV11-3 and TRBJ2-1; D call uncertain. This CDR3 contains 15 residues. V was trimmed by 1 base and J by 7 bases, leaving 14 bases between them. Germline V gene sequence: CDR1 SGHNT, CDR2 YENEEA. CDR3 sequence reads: CASSLGGLSVNEQFF. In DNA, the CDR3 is TGTGCCAGCAGCTTAGGTGGCCTCTCAGTGAATGAGCAGTTCTTC.

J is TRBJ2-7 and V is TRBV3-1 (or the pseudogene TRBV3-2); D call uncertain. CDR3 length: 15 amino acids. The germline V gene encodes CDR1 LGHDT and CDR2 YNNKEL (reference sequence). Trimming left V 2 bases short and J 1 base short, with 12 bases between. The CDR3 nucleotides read TGTGCCAGCAGCCAAATATTGTCGTTGTCCTACGAGCAGTACTTC. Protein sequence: CASSQILSLSYEQYF.

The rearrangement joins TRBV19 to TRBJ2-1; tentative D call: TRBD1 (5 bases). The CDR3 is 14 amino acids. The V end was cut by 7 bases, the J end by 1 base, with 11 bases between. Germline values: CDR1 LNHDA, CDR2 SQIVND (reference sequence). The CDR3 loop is CASTRARSYNEQFF. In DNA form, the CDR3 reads TGTGCCAGTACCAGGGCACGATCCTACAATGAGCAGTTCTTC.

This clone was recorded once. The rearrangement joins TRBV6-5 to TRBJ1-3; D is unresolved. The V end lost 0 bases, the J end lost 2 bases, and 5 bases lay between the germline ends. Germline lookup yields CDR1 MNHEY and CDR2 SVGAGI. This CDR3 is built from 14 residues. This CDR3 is CASSYSYTGNTIYF. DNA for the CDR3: TGTGCCAGCAGTTACTCATATACTGGAAACACCATATATTTT.

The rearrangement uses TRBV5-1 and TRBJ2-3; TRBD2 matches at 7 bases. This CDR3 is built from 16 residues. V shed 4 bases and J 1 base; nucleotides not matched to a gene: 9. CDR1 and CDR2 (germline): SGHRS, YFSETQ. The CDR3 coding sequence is TGCGCCAGCAGCCTAAGCCCGGGGGGTCGCACAGATACGCAGTATTTT. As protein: CASSLSPGGRTDTQYF.

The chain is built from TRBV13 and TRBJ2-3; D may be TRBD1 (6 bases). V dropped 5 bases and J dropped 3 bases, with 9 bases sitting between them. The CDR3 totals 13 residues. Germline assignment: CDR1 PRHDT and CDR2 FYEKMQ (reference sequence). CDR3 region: CASSLTGTDTQYF. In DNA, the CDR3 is TGTGCCAGCAGCCTGACAGGAACAGATACGCAGTATTTT.

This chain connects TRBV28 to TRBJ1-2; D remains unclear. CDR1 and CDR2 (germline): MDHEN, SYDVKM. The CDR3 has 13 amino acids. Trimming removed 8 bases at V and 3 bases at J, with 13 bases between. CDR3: CASLPSTHYGYTF. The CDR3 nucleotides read TGTGCCAGCCTCCCAAGCACCCACTATGGCTACACCTTC.

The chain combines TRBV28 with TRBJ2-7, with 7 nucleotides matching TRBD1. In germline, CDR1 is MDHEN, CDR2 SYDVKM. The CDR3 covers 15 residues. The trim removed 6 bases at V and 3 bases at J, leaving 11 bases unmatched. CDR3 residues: CASSSTGALVYEQYF. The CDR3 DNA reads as TGTGCCAGCAGCTCTACAGGGGCACTCGTCTACGAGCAGTACTTC.

CDR3 residues: CASSLSANPGDSPLHF. CDR3 coding DNA: TGTGCCAGCAGCTTATCGGCAAACCCGGGGGATTCACCCCTCCACTTT. This chain links TRBV7-2 with TRBJ1-6, with D possibly TRBD1 on 5 matching bases. V lost 2 bases, J lost 8 bases, and 16 bases lay in between. Germline CDR1 SGHTA, CDR2 FQGNSA. The CDR3 extends over 16 amino acids.

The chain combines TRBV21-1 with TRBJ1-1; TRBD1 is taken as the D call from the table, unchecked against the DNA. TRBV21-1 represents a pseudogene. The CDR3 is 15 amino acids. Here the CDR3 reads CASSPQAGVRTEAFF. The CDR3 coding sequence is TGTGCCAGCAGCCCCCAGGCAGGGGTTCGAACTGAAGCTTTCTTT.

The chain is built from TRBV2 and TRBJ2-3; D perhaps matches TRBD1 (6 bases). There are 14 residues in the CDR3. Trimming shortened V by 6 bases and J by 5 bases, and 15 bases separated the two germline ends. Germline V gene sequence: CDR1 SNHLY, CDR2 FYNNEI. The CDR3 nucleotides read TGTGCCAGCAGGCCAGGGGAGCCAGGAGATACGCAGTATTTT. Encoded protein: CASRPGEPGDTQYF.

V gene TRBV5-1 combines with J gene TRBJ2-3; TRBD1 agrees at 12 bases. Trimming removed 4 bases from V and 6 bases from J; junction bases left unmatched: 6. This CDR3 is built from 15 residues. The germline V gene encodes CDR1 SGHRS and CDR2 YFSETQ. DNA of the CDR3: TGCGCCAGCAGCAGGGGGACAGGGGGCCTGGATACGCAGTATTTT. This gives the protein CASSRGTGGLDTQYF.

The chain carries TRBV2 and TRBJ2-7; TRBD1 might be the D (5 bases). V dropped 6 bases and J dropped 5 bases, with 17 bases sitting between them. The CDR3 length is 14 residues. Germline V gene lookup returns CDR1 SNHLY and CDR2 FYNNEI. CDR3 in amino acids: CASRFDQGFHEQYF. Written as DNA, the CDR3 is TGTGCCAGCAGGTTCGATCAGGGATTCCACGAGCAGTACTTC.

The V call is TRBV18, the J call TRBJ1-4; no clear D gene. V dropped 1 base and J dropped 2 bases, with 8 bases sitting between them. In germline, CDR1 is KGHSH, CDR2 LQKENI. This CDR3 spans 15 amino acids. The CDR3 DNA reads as TGTGCCAGCTCACCACTCGGGAGGACTAATGAAAAACTGTTTTTT. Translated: CASSPLGRTNEKLFF.

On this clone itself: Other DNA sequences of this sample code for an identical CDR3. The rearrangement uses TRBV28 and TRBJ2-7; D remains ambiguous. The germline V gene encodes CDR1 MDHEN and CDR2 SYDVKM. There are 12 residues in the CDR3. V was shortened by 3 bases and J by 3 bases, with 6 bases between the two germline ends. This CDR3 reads CASSLSGYEQYF. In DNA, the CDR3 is TGTGCCAGCAGTTTGTCAGGCTACGAGCAGTACTTC.

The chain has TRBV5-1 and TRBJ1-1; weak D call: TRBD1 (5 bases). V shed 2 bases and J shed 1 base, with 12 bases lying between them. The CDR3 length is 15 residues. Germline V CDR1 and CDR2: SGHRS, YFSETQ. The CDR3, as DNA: TGCGCCAGCAGCTTCGGTAGGGGCGGGAACACTGAAGCTTTCTTT. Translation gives CASSFGRGGNTEAFF.

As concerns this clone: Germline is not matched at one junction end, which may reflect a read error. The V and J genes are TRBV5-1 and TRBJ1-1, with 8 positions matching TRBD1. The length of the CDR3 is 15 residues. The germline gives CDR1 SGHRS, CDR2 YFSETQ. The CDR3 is CASSLIGTGNNEAFF. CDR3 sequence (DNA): TGCGCCAGCAGCTTGATCGGGACAGGAAACAATGAAGCTTTCTTT.